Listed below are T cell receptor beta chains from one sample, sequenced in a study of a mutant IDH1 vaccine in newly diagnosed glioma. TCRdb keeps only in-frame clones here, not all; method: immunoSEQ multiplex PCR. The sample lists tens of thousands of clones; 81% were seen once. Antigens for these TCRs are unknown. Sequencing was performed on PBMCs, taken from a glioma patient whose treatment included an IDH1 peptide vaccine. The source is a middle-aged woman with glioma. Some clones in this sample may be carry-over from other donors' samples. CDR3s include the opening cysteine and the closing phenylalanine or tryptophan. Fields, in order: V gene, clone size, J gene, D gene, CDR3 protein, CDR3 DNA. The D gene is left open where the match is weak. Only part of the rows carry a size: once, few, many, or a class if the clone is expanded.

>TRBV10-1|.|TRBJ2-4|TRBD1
CASISLKGRDRADTNIQYF
TGCGCCAGCATCTCTCTCAAGGGGAGGGACAGGGCTGACACAAACATTCAGTACTTC
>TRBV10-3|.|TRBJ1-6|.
CAISDAQSPLHF
TGTGCCATCAGTGATGCCCAGTCACCCCTCCACTTT
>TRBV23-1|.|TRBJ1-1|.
CASSQELNTEAFF
TGCGCCAGCAGTCAAGAGTTGAACACTGAAGCTTTCTTT
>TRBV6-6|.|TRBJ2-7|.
CASSYSVRRADEQYF
TGTGCCAGCAGTTACTCCGTTCGCAGGGCAGACGAGCAGTACTTC
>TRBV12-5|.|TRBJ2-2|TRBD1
CASATTGGAPGELFF
TGTGCTAGTGCCACGACAGGGGGCGCCCCCGGGGAGCTGTTTTTT
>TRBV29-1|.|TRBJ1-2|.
CSVEDRVVGSYGYTF
TGCAGCGTTGAAGATCGAGTCGTAGGGTCCTATGGCTACACCTTC
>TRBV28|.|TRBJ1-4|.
CASSLQGDGINEKLFF
TGTGCCAGCAGCCTCCAGGGTGACGGGATAAATGAAAAACTGTTTTTT
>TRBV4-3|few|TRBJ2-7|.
CASSQGPGYYEQYF
TGCGCCAGCAGCCAAGGGCCCGGGTACTACGAGCAGTACTTC
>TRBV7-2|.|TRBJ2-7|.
CASSLAFHEQYF
TGTGCCAGCAGCTTAGCGTTTCACGAGCAGTACTTC
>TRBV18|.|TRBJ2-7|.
CASSPLLLYGEGYEQYF
TGTGCCAGCTCACCGCTCTTATTATATGGTGAGGGCTACGAGCAGTACTTC
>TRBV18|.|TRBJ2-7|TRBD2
CASSPELAGINEQYF
TGTGCCAGCTCACCCGAACTAGCGGGGATCAACGAGCAGTACTTC
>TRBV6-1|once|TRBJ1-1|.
CASSENHGSEAFF
TGTGCCAGCAGTGAAAATCACGGGAGCGAAGCTTTCTTT
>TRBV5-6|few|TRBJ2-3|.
CASSLAVTGHTDTQYF
TGTGCCAGCAGCTTGGCCGTAACAGGACACACAGATACGCAGTATTTT
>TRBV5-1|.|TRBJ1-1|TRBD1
CASSWTGAGTEAFF
TGCGCCAGCAGCTGGACAGGGGCGGGAACTGAAGCTTTCTTT